Shown below are 21 T cell receptor beta chains from a single sample sequenced in a study of OX40 agonist ivuxolimab in advanced cancers. Here immunoSEQ multiplex PCR was the method, and the copy in TCRdb shows in-frame clones only, minus some. The top ten clones hold around 18% of a sample with more than 35,000 clones, approximately 84% of them seen once. Sequenced material: CD4+ or CD8+ T cells sorted from blood, taken in a trial of the OX40 agonist ivuxolimab. The receptors shown here come from an adult with an advanced solid tumor such as melanoma, head and neck, liver or kidney cancer.

The genes are TRBV13 and TRBJ2-1; 9 bases match TRBD2. Germline CDR1 and CDR2: PRHDT and FYEKMQ (reference sequence). The V segment lost 5 bases and the J segment 6 bases; nucleotides outside the gene matches: 8. The CDR3 totals 15 residues. The CDR3 spells CASSLPFSGSNEQFF. CDR3 in DNA: TGTGCCAGCAGCCTCCCCTTTAGCGGGAGCAATGAGCAGTTCTTC.

The V gene is TRBV29-1, the J gene TRBJ2-3, with 9 bases fitting TRBD2. The CDR3 extends over 16 amino acids. With V trimmed by 7 bases and J by 1 base, 12 bases remained unmatched. Germline lookup yields CDR1 SQVTM and CDR2 ANQGSEA. The CDR3 bases are TGCAGCGCCGGTGGGCGGGGGGGCCGTCGCACAGATACGCAGTATTTT. It is translated as CSAGGRGGRRTDTQYF.

As to this clone: Within the sample, other DNA sequences also encode this same CDR3. This chain links TRBV4-1 with TRBJ1-1; D gene unclear. The V gene's germline CDR1 is MGHRA and CDR2 YSYEKL. This CDR3 is 13 amino acids long. The V gene lost 1 base and the J gene lost 1 base, with 4 bases spanning the gap. CDR3 sequence reads: CASSQGRNTEAFF. CDR3 DNA: TGCGCCAGCAGCCAAGGCAGGAACACTGAAGCTTTCTTT.

CDR3 bases: TGTGCCAGCAGTTACTCAAGCGGGGGGGAGTTCTTC. It codes for CASSYSSGGEFF. This rearrangement joins TRBV6-5 to TRBJ2-1, with 10 bases aligning to TRBD2. The germline gives CDR1 MNHEY, CDR2 SVGAGI. J gave up 14 bases and V 0 bases, and 1 base lay outside the gene matches. The CDR3 extends over 12 amino acids.

This clone occurred a few times. This CDR3 reads CASSLRGNGYGYTF. CDR3 coding DNA: TGTGCCAGCAGTTTAAGGGGAAACGGGTATGGCTACACCTTC. The chain joins TRBV28 to TRBJ1-2, with a weak D call TRBD1 (5 bases). CDR1 is MDHEN, CDR2 SYDVKM, per germline. Trimming took off 2 bases at V and 5 bases at J, with 12 bases between the two ends. This CDR3 is 14 amino acids long.

V gene TRBV11-2 combines with J gene TRBJ2-3, with unresolved D. CDR3 size: 13 residues. Germline V lookup: CDR1 SGHAT, CDR2 FQNNGV. The germline V and J ends were trimmed by 6 bases and 6 bases, with 13 bases remaining between them. The CDR3: CASSYKPGDTQYF. DNA of the CDR3: TGTGCCAGCAGTTATAAGCCTGGGGATACGCAGTATTTT.

The chain couples TRBV19 to TRBJ2-7; a weak D match, TRBD1 (6 bases). This CDR3 spans 13 amino acids. Per germline, CDR1 LNHDA and CDR2 SQIVND (reference sequence). Trimming cost V 7 bases and J 3 bases, with 13 bases left between them. The CDR3 region has the DNA TGTGCCAGTACCTCGACAGGAGACTACGAGCAGTACTTC. Protein sequence: CASTSTGDYEQYF.

This chain uses TRBV12-5 with TRBJ1-2; TRBD1 matches 7 bases. The CDR3 is 13 amino acids. Germline V gene sequence: CDR1 LGHNT, CDR2 FRNRAP. The V segment lost 7 bases and the J segment 4 bases; nucleotides outside the gene matches: 6. The CDR3 protein is CASATGAPYGYTF. Here the CDR3 DNA reads TGTGCTAGTGCTACAGGGGCCCCCTATGGCTACACCTTC.

For the CDR3, the DNA is TGTGCCAGCAGCCCGCCGATAATAGACAGCTATGGCTACACCTTC. Translated: CASSPPIIDSYGYTF. This chain links TRBV5-8 with TRBJ1-2, with TRBD1 as a possible D gene (5 bases). This CDR3 comprises 15 residues. V was clipped by 4 bases and J by 4 bases, with 17 bases between them. CDR1 and CDR2 from the germline V gene are SGHTS and YDEGEE.

This clone was found once. The chain joins TRBV12-5 to TRBJ2-2; 7 bases fit TRBD2. After removal of 7 bases from V and 0 bases from J, the junction contained 8 bases not matched to a gene. The CDR3 length is 16 residues. Germline lookup yields CDR1 LGHNT and CDR2 FRNRAP. This CDR3 reads CASAPPGGANTGELFF. The CDR3 nucleotides read TGTGCTAGTGCCCCTCCGGGGGGTGCGAACACCGGGGAGCTGTTTTTT.

This clone has a single count. The J gene is TRBJ2-7, the V gene TRBV2; D remains unclear. Germline V lookup: CDR1 SNHLY, CDR2 FYNNEI. The V gene lost 7 bases and the J gene lost 4 bases, with 11 bases spanning the gap. This CDR3 is built from 12 residues. CDR3 DNA sequence: TGTGCCAGCAAGGGCAGACTTTACGAGCAGTACTTC. This gives the protein CASKGRLYEQYF.

J is TRBJ2-7 and V is TRBV6-5, with 8 bases fitting TRBD1. The CDR3 contains 16 residues. V lost 0 bases to trimming and J lost 5 bases; unmatched junction nucleotides: 9. Germline V gene data show CDR1 as MNHEY and CDR2 as SVGAGI. The CDR3: CASSYSDLDREDEQYF. The CDR3 DNA follows: TGTGCCAGCAGTTACTCCGATCTGGACAGGGAAGACGAGCAGTACTTC.

This clone was seen a few times. V usage is TRBV10-1 and J usage is TRBJ1-1; tentatively, D is TRBD1 (5 bases). Germline V gives CDR1 WNHNN, CDR2 SYGVQD (reference sequence). With 4 bases removed from V and 4 bases from J, the gap between germline ends came to 13 bases. This CDR3 comprises 14 residues. CDR3 nucleotides: TGCGCCAGCAGTGCCGGCAGGGTGATCACTGAAGCTTTCTTT. Translation: CASSAGRVITEAFF.

The chain combines TRBV6-6 with TRBJ1-1; possible D gene TRBD1, 6 bases. Germline V lookup: CDR1 MNHNY, CDR2 SVGAGI (reference sequence). This CDR3 region has 13 residues. Trimming removed 8 bases from V and 0 bases from J, with 10 bases in between. CDR3 DNA sequence: TGTGCCAGCTCGGGGACATTGAACACTGAAGCTTTCTTT. The encoded protein is CASSGTLNTEAFF.

The chain carries TRBV9 and TRBJ2-5; TRBD2 aligns across 12 bases. Germline V gene data show CDR1 as SGDLS and CDR2 as YYNGEE. This CDR3 has 15 residues. With V trimmed by 4 bases and J by 5 bases, 6 bases remained unmatched. The CDR3 nucleotides read TGTGCCAGCAGCCCTAGCGGGGGGGCCACTGAGACCCAGTACTTC. Protein sequence: CASSPSGGATETQYF.

This clone was observed once. This chain links TRBV6-6 with TRBJ2-5; D gene ambiguous. Trimming cost V 2 bases and J 3 bases, with 10 bases left between them. Germline V lookup: CDR1 MNHNY, CDR2 SVGAGI (reference sequence). The length of the CDR3 is 14 residues. CDR3 nucleotide sequence: TGTGCCAGCAGTTACCTGCGCCTGGAAGAGACCCAGTACTTC. This sequence encodes CASSYLRLEETQYF.

As for this clone: The identical CDR3 is also encoded by other nucleotide sequences in the sample. This chain connects TRBV27 to TRBJ2-7; TRBD1 matches 10 bases. Germline trimming cut 5 bases from V and 4 bases from J; bases unmatched to any gene: 11. This CDR3 spans 16 amino acids. Germline V lookup: CDR1 MNHEY, CDR2 SMNVEV (reference sequence). The CDR3 sequence: CASSQSPGTGVYEQYF. The CDR3 DNA reads TGTGCCAGCAGTCAGTCACCCGGGACAGGGGTTTACGAGCAGTACTTC.

This clone was picked up one time. V is TRBV27 and J is TRBJ1-1; D gene uncertain. The ends were cut back, 2 bases at V and 5 bases at J, with 6 bases in the middle. The CDR3 loop spans 12 amino acids. The germline V gene has CDR1 MNHEY and CDR2 SMNVEV (reference sequence). For the CDR3, the DNA is TGTGCCAGCAGTTTAATGAGGACTGAAGCTTTCTTT. Translating gives CASSLMRTEAFF.

This clone occurred a few times. V gene TRBV15 combines with J gene TRBJ1-1, with unresolved D. CDR1 and CDR2 (germline): LNHNV, YYDKDF (reference sequence). V was cut by 5 bases and J by 5 bases, with 9 bases left in between. The CDR3 runs to 12 residues. CDR3 sequence (DNA): TGTGCCACCAGCCTCCTAGGGACTGAAGCTTTCTTT. Translation: CATSLLGTEAFF.

The chain combines TRBV27 with TRBJ1-1; no definite D call. The CDR3 is made up of 13 amino acids. Trimming took off 4 bases at V and 6 bases at J, with 12 bases between the two ends. Germline V lookup: CDR1 MNHEY, CDR2 SMNVEV (reference sequence). This CDR3 reads CASSSSGMAEAFF. The CDR3 nucleotides are TGTGCCAGCAGTTCGTCGGGCATGGCTGAAGCTTTCTTT.

V usage is TRBV28 and J usage is TRBJ1-3; maybe TRBD1 (5 bases). Germline values: CDR1 MDHEN, CDR2 SYDVKM. The CDR3 spans 14 residues. The V end lost 7 bases, the J end lost 4 bases, and 14 bases lay between the germline ends. The CDR3 DNA is TGTGCCAGCACCGAGGGGTTAGGCGGAAACACCATATATTTT. Translated: CASTEGLGGNTIYF.